Below are 14 T cell receptor beta chains sequenced from a single sample in a study of long-term antiretroviral therapy in people with HIV. Survey level was the resolution at which the v3.0 immunoSEQ assay ran. The repertoire was sequenced with immunoSEQ multiplex PCR; TCRdb's copy has only in-frame clones and lacks some. The sample consists of about 36,000 clones, over 75% of them appearing once. Specimen: unsorted PBMCs, collected 2.2 years after starting antiretroviral therapy. The origin of the receptors is a man younger than 35 with HIV.

This chain connects TRBV27 to TRBJ2-5; D gene ambiguous. Trimming removed 8 bases from V and 5 bases from J, with 12 bases in between. Germline V gene lookup returns CDR1 MNHEY and CDR2 SMNVEV (reference sequence). The CDR3 sequence is 12 residues long. The CDR3: CASRDPGETQYF. Here the CDR3 DNA reads TGTGCCAGCCGAGACCCCGGGGAGACCCAGTACTTC.

V and J are TRBV7-2 and TRBJ2-1; 10 nucleotides line up with TRBD2. The CDR3 contains 15 residues. The germline CDR1 and CDR2 sequences are SGHTA and FQGNSA. V shed 1 base and J 13 bases; nucleotides not matched to a gene: 10. The CDR3 DNA reads TGTGCCAGCAGCTTAGACCCAGCGGGAGGGCCTGTCCAGTTCTTC. Protein: CASSLDPAGGPVQFF.

V and J are TRBV9 and TRBJ2-2; D not resolved. CDR1 is SGDLS, CDR2 YYNGEE, per germline. V lost 0 bases, J lost 6 bases, and 3 bases lay in between. The CDR3 runs 12 residues. The CDR3 sequence: CASSVVPGELFF. CDR3 nucleotide sequence: TGTGCCAGCAGCGTAGTCCCCGGGGAGCTGTTTTTT.

As to this clone: Mismatch with germline at one junction end may stem from a read error. The V gene is TRBV9, the J gene TRBJ1-1; 8 bases are a match to TRBD1. CDR1 is SGDLS and CDR2 is YYNGEE in the germline V gene. This CDR3 spans 9 amino acids. The CDR3 DNA is TGTGCCAGCAGCGCTGACAGGGGATTT. This encodes CASSADRGF.

This clone is judged medium-sized. The chain has TRBV19 and TRBJ1-5; D is uncertain. This CDR3 contains 13 residues. Germline V CDR1 and CDR2: LNHDA, SQIVND (reference sequence). Trimming stripped 7 bases from V and 9 bases from J, with 16 bases between. The CDR3 protein is CASTWTVVGPQHF. The CDR3 region has the DNA TGTGCCAGTACCTGGACTGTCGTTGGGCCCCAGCATTTT.

The chain links TRBV27 to TRBJ2-4; tentative D call: TRBD2 (6 bases). V lost 6 bases and J lost 9, with 21 bases in between. This CDR3 is 15 amino acids long. In germline, CDR1 is MNHEY, CDR2 SMNVEV (reference sequence). The chain's CDR3 is CASSSYSGGNIIQYF. CDR3 DNA: TGTGCCAGCAGCAGCTATTCCGGGGGAAATATCATTCAGTACTTC.

The rearrangement joins TRBV13 to TRBJ2-1, with 9 bases identical to TRBD2. Germline assignment: CDR1 PRHDT and CDR2 FYEKMQ (reference sequence). This CDR3 is 15 amino acids long. The J segment lost 8 bases and the V segment lost 0 bases, leaving 5 bases of the junction unmatched. The CDR3 is CASSLGSGGRDEQFF. The CDR3 nucleotides are TGTGCCAGCAGCTTAGGAAGCGGGGGGAGGGATGAGCAGTTCTTC.

V gene TRBV1 combines with J gene TRBJ2-3; the table's D call, TRBD2, has no DNA check behind it. TRBV1 is noted as a pseudogene. The CDR3 spans 15 residues. The CDR3 DNA reads TGCACCAGCAGCCAAGGGAGCGGGAGCACAGATACGCAGTATTTT. This gives the protein CTSSQGSGSTDTQYF.

The chain combines TRBV28 with TRBJ2-7; D uncertain. Between the trimmed V and J ends, which lost 9 bases and 3 bases, there was a span of 15 bases. Germline values: CDR1 MDHEN, CDR2 SYDVKM. This CDR3 is built from 13 residues. The CDR3, as DNA: TGTGCCAGGGAAGCTATATGGGGCTACGAGCAGTACTTC. This gives the protein CAREAIWGYEQYF.

This clone was recorded once. The chain uses TRBV5-4 and TRBJ2-3; 15 bases are shared with TRBD2. Germline values: CDR1 SGHNT, CDR2 YYREEE (reference sequence). J was trimmed by 5 bases and V by 2 bases; bases with no gene match: 3. The CDR3 is made up of 16 amino acids. The CDR3 reads CASSFGTSGRQDTQYF. The CDR3 DNA is TGTGCCAGCAGCTTTGGGACTAGCGGGAGGCAAGATACGCAGTATTTT.

This chain uses TRBV30 with TRBJ1-2; 7 bases match TRBD1. The CDR3 is 15 amino acids. Germline CDR1 reads GTSNPN; CDR2 reads SVGIG (reference sequence). V lost 3 bases to trimming and J lost 1 base; unmatched junction nucleotides: 8. CDR3 loop: CAWRERQGLNYGYTF. In DNA form, the CDR3 reads TGTGCCTGGAGAGAACGACAGGGCCTTAACTATGGCTACACCTTC.

This sequence joins TRBV5-5 and TRBJ1-5; D gene uncertain. Germline V CDR1 and CDR2: SGHKS, YYEKEE (reference sequence). V lost 1 base, J lost 5 bases, and 10 bases lay in between. The CDR3 is 14 amino acids. The CDR3 nucleotides read TGTGCCAGCAGCTTGTCCCCGGCCGATCAGCCCCAGCATTTT. Residues: CASSLSPADQPQHF.

The rearrangement joins TRBV30 to TRBJ2-5; no definite D call. This CDR3 contains 14 residues. V was clipped by 2 bases and J by 4 bases, with 14 bases between them. CDR1 is GTSNPN and CDR2 is SVGIG in the germline V gene (reference sequence). The CDR3: CAWSSPHTLETQYF. CDR3 bases: TGTGCCTGGAGTTCCCCGCACACCTTAGAGACCCAGTACTTC. The variable domain in full, with the rest retrieved from reference TRBV30 and TRBJ2-5, is SQTIHQWPATLVQPVGSPLSLECTVEGTSNPNLYWYRQAAGRGLQLLFYSVGIGQISSEVPQNLSASRPQDRQFILSSKKLLLSDSGFYLCAWSSPHTLETQYFGPGTRLLVL.

This chain uses TRBV30 with TRBJ2-5; D remains unclear. CDR1 is GTSNPN, CDR2 SVGIG, per germline (reference sequence). The CDR3 contains 12 residues. The germline V and J ends were trimmed by 4 bases and 2 bases, with 8 bases remaining between them. The DNA of the CDR3 is TGTGCCTGGACGTTCCAGCAAGAGACCCAGTACTTC. Its translation: CAWTFQQETQYF.